This TCR beta chain was retrieved from a study of blood T cell repertoires in COVID-19. Germline V gene lookup returns CDR1 LGHDT and CDR2 YNNKEL (reference sequence). The CDR3 is 16 amino acids. Unmatched junction bases numbered 6, after V lost 4 bases and J lost 0 bases. Participants were aged about 18 to 90 years, lived in under 30 US areas, and enrolled virtually. Participants were placed into cohorts based on the clinical history they reported. The data were produced by immunoSEQ multiplex PCR, yet TCRdb's version contains in-frame clones alone and is incomplete. The sample records around 390,000 clones, about 87% being singletons.

The chain is built from TRBV3-1 (or the pseudogene TRBV3-2) and TRBJ2-3; 8 bases align to TRBD2. The source material was PBMCs or T cells enriched from blood (not recorded which). This receptor was taken from a woman between 45 and 65 years old who had recovered from COVID-19. CDR3 amino acids: CASSLLTSGSTDTQYF. The CDR3 coding sequence is TGTGCCAGCAGCCTCCTTACTAGCGGAAGCACAGATACGCAGTATTTT.